Sequencing of this TCR beta chain was carried out in a study of T cell responses to AZD1222 COVID-19 vaccine. CDR3 length: 16 residues. Germline V gene sequence: CDR1 MNHNY, CDR2 SVGAGI (reference sequence). Losses at the gene ends were 3 bases for V and 2 bases for J; bases not matched to a gene: 7. The data were produced by immunoSEQ multiplex PCR, yet TCRdb's version contains in-frame clones alone and is incomplete. The table has over 60,000 clones, 79% seen once. Study results and caveats: There were mostly white British donors and more females than males, and clonal diversity was possibly underestimated. Among spike-specific TCRs, nearly half reportedly target unmutated variant regions. Baseline serostatus was positive in only a handful of AZD1222 recipients.

This clone was picked up one time. Its antigen remains unknown. Here the sequenced sample was peripheral blood, taken on day 0 of MenACWY control vaccination. The rearrangement uses TRBV6-6 and TRBJ2-7; 10 bases line up with TRBD2. The clonotype was recovered from an adult in good health. CDR3 residues: CASSYRPSGGTYEQYF. For the CDR3, the DNA is TGTGCCAGCAGTTATCGACCTAGCGGGGGTACCTACGAGCAGTACTTC.